This entry lists 17 T cell receptor beta chains sequenced from one sample in a study of cytomegalovirus exposure and HLA in healthy donors. PCR involved 60 Vbeta and 13 Jbeta primers. The data were produced by immunoSEQ multiplex PCR, yet TCRdb's version contains in-frame clones alone and is incomplete. This sample has 130,000 to 150,000 clones, with 65% to 85% found just once. Sequencing was done on a sample of PBMCs. These receptors were obtained from a woman aged 35 to 49 in good health and CMV-seropositive.

This chain connects TRBV11-2 to TRBJ2-7; 7 positions agree with TRBD1. Germline lookup yields CDR1 SGHAT and CDR2 FQNNGV. The CDR3 is 14 residues long. V shed 1 base, J shed 3 bases, and the junction held 3 bases outside the gene matches. The CDR3 loop is CASSLGAGGYEQYF. For the CDR3, the DNA is TGTGCCAGCAGCTTAGGTGCAGGGGGCTACGAGCAGTACTTC.

J is TRBJ1-2 and V is TRBV6-5, with D possibly TRBD1 on 5 matching bases. Per germline, CDR1 MNHEY and CDR2 SVGAGI. CDR3 length equals 14 residues. Between the trimmed V and J ends, which lost 5 bases and 5 bases, there was a span of 15 bases. CDR3 bases: TGTGCCAGCAGTAAACAGGAGCCGCCGTATGGCTACACCTTC. Translated, it gives CASSKQEPPYGYTF.

The chain is built from TRBV10-3 and TRBJ1-5; TRBD1 agrees at 10 bases. Germline trimming cut 3 bases from V and 7 bases from J; bases unmatched to any gene: 9. The CDR3 extends over 16 amino acids. CDR1 and CDR2 (germline): ENHRY, SYGVKD. CDR3 in amino acids: CAISEKTGGAGQPQHF. In DNA form, the CDR3 reads TGTGCCATCAGTGAAAAGACAGGGGGCGCAGGACAGCCCCAGCATTTT.

The chain joins TRBV19 to TRBJ2-1; 10 bases match TRBD2. V gave up 3 bases and J gave up 15 bases; unmatched junction bases: 11. The germline CDR1 and CDR2 sequences are LNHDA and SQIVND (reference sequence). This CDR3 contains 14 residues. CDR3 sequence reads: CASSMQRAGGPWFF. The CDR3, as DNA: TGTGCCAGTAGTATGCAGCGAGCGGGGGGGCCTTGGTTCTTC.

The J gene is TRBJ2-3, the V gene TRBV13; D not certain. Trimming cost V 5 bases and J 5 bases, with 5 bases left between them. The CDR3 consists of 11 residues. The germline V gene encodes CDR1 PRHDT and CDR2 FYEKMQ (reference sequence). CDR3 in DNA: TGTGCCAGCAGCCGCGGAGATACGCAGTATTTT. Translated: CASSRGDTQYF.

The CDR3 loop reads CARSSKMDREIHCGTEAFF. The CDR3 DNA follows: TGTGCCAGAAGCTCGAAGATGGACAGGGAAATCCATTGTGGGACTGAAGCTTTCTTT. This sequence joins TRBV5-3 and TRBJ1-1; 8 bases agree with TRBD1. TRBV5-3 counts as an open reading frame of uncertain function. After removal of 3 bases from V and 5 bases from J, the junction contained 21 bases not matched to a gene. This CDR3 has 19 amino acids.

The CDR3 nucleotides are TGCGCCAGCAGCCAAGGGTTGGATGTGATGACAGGGAGCTCCTATAATTCACCCCTCCACTTT. As protein: CASSQGLDVMTGSSYNSPLHF. The chain recombines TRBV4-1 with TRBJ1-6; 7 bases align to TRBD1. The CDR3 runs to 21 residues. From germline, CDR1 is MGHRA and CDR2 YSYEKL. Trimming cost V 1 base and J 0 bases; bases outside gene matches: 15.

The chain joins TRBV4-2 to TRBJ2-1, with 8 nucleotides matching TRBD1. The CDR3 runs 18 residues. CDR1 LGHNA and CDR2 YNFKEQ come from the germline V gene. V lost 0 bases to trimming and J lost 0 bases; unmatched junction nucleotides: 7. The CDR3 region is CASSQEGQGGVSYNEQFF. In DNA, the CDR3 is TGTGCCAGCAGCCAAGAAGGACAGGGTGGGGTCTCCTACAATGAGCAGTTCTTC.

The chain joins TRBV7-7 to TRBJ2-5, with TRBD1 as a possible D gene (6 bases). Trimming stripped 1 base from V and 1 base from J, with 13 bases between. From germline, CDR1 is SSHAT and CDR2 FNYEAQ (reference sequence). The CDR3 is made up of 16 amino acids. The CDR3 sequence: CASSLVGVGAQETQYF. As DNA, the CDR3 is TGTGCCAGCAGCTTAGTAGGGGTGGGGGCCCAAGAGACCCAGTACTTC.

This clone appeared once. This chain connects TRBV5-5 to TRBJ1-1; 9 bases fit TRBD1. Trimming cost V 0 bases and J 5 bases; bases outside gene matches: 2. The CDR3 has 14 residues. Germline V gene data show CDR1 as SGHKS and CDR2 as YYEKEE (reference sequence). Written as DNA, the CDR3 is TGTGCCAGCAGCTTGGGACAGGGGGGGACTGAAGCTTTCTTT. Protein sequence: CASSLGQGGTEAFF.

The chain uses TRBV29-1 and TRBJ1-1; 8 nucleotides agree with TRBD1. This CDR3 is 18 amino acids long. Losses at the gene ends were 4 bases for V and 1 base for J; bases not matched to a gene: 17. From germline, CDR1 is SQVTM and CDR2 ANQGSEA. This CDR3 reads CSVVILPTGARANTEAFF. The CDR3 nucleotides are TGCAGCGTTGTGATTCTCCCGACAGGGGCCCGAGCGAACACTGAAGCTTTCTTT. Full variable domain (rest looked up from reference TRBV29-1 and TRBJ1-1): SAVISQKPSRDICQRGTSLTIQCQVDSQVTMMFWYRQQPGQSLTLIATANQGSEATYESGFVIDKFPISRPNLTFSTLTVSNMSPEDSSIYLCSVVILPTGARANTEAFFGQGTRLTVV.

This rearrangement joins TRBV5-4 to TRBJ2-5; unclear D gene. The CDR3 has 14 amino acids. The germline CDR1 and CDR2 sequences are SGHNT and YYREEE (reference sequence). V shed 3 bases and J shed 7 bases, with 16 bases lying between them. This chain's CDR3 is CASSSIEPSGTQYF. The CDR3 nucleotides are TGTGCCAGCAGCTCCATTGAACCCTCGGGGACCCAGTACTTC.

The V call is TRBV6-5, the J call TRBJ1-1, with D maybe TRBD1 (5 bases). Germline assignment: CDR1 MNHEY and CDR2 SVGAGI. This CDR3 has 14 amino acids. With 5 bases removed from V and 6 bases from J, the gap between germline ends came to 16 bases. For the CDR3, the DNA is TGTGCCAGCAGTGTAGAGTCGGGGGTCGCTGAAGCTTTCTTT. Protein sequence: CASSVESGVAEAFF.

A single count supports this clone. The V call is TRBV10-3, the J call TRBJ2-3; D perhaps matches TRBD2 (6 bases). Trimming pared 0 bases from V and 2 bases from J, leaving 15 bases between. In germline, CDR1 is ENHRY, CDR2 SYGVKD. The CDR3 extends over 17 amino acids. CDR3 DNA: TGTGCCATCAGTGAGTCAGAAAAGGGACTCACCACAGATACGCAGTATTTT. Translating gives CAISESEKGLTTDTQYF.

The J gene is TRBJ1-1, the V gene TRBV18; 7 nucleotides match TRBD1. The V and J ends lost 2 bases and 5 bases, in that order; junction bases with no gene match: 5. The germline V gene has CDR1 KGHSH and CDR2 LQKENI. This CDR3 has 14 residues. CDR3 protein: CASSPRGQRTEAFF. The CDR3 DNA reads as TGTGCCAGCTCACCAAGGGGGCAAAGGACTGAAGCTTTCTTT.

This chain joins TRBV10-3 and TRBJ2-7; TRBD1 matches 10 bases. CDR1 is ENHRY and CDR2 is SYGVKD in the germline V gene. There are 15 residues in the CDR3. V gave up 2 bases and J gave up 3 bases; unmatched junction bases: 4. The chain's CDR3 is CAISEPRTGGYEQYF. CDR3 sequence (DNA): TGTGCCATCAGTGAGCCGAGGACAGGGGGCTACGAGCAGTACTTC.

The V call is TRBV25-1, the J call TRBJ1-6; the match to TRBD1 covers 10 bases. The V gene end was trimmed by 4 bases and the J gene end by 10 bases; junction bases not matched to a gene: 7. Germline loops: CDR1 MGHDK, CDR2 SYGVNS. This CDR3 spans 15 amino acids. Here the CDR3 reads CASSAQTGGWSPLHF. The DNA for the CDR3 is TGTGCCAGCAGTGCCCAGACAGGGGGCTGGTCACCCCTCCACTTT.